This TCR beta chain was observed in a study of regulatory T cells in long-lasting Graves disease. The germline CDR1 and CDR2 sequences are SGHVS and FQNEAQ. This CDR3 spans 14 amino acids. Trimming cost V 5 bases and J 7 bases, with 18 bases left between them. The table lists this clonotype with many counts. Its target is not known. Points from the study as a whole: Clonotypes that were public and shared totalled approximately 2,800 in persistent patients versus roughly 1,000 in new patients.

To make TCR beta libraries, researchers used iRepertoire HTBI primers and Arm-PCR of CDR3 regions. MiXCR was run by TCRdb on the multiplex PCR reads, yielding one entry per CDR3 protein. The repertoire holds roughly 350,000 distinct CDR3 sequences, with about a sixth as singletons. Time point given: newly diagnosed GD, antithyroid drugs for less than 3 months. The TCR library was made from RNA extracted from PBMCs. These data also formed part of another study, on T cells in Graves' hyperthyroidism and ophthalmopathy. That study adds: Based on clinical symptoms, serum thyroxine and TRAb, thyroid ultrasound and orbital computed tomography, diagnoses were reached. Using the HTBI primer set, a first-round RT-PCR was run on the TCR CDR3.

The specimen was peripheral blood mononuclear cells (PBMCs), collected at new diagnosis, from a patient treated with antithyroid drugs. The V call is TRBV7-8, the J call TRBJ2-7; maybe TRBD2 (6 bases). The source is a man between 35 and 55 years old with Graves disease. Written as DNA, the CDR3 is TGTGCCAGCAGCCCGGGGGTGACAGCCGGGGAGCAGTACTTC. Translation gives CASSPGVTAGEQYF.